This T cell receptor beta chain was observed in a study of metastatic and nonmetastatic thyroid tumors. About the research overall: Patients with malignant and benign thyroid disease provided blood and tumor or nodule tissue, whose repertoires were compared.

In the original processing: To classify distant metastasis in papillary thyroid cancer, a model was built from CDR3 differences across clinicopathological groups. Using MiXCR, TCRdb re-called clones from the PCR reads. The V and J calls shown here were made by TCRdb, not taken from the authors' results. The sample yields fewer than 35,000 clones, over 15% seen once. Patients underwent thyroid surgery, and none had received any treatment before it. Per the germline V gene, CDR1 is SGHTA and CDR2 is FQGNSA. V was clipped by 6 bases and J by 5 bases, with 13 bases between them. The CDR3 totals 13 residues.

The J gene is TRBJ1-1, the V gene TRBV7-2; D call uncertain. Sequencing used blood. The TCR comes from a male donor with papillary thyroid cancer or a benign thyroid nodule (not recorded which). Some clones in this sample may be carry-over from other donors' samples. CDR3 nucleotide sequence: TGTGCCAGCAGTTTACGCATGGAAACTGAAGCTTTCTTT. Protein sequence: CASSLRMETEAFF.